This T cell receptor beta chain was recovered during a study of radiation and T cells in renal cell carcinoma (dated by TCRdb to between 2020 and 2021). As for the study more broadly: The samples were drawn from a clinical trial, where primary renal cell carcinomas were treated with 15 Gy of stereotactic body radiation therapy and then removed by nephrectomy 4 weeks afterward. TCR beta sequencing covered 53 samples in total, comprising some 25 tumors and about 27 peripheral blood samples. In the 40 to 60 samples combined, some 4,000,000 unique CDR3 nucleotide sequences were found, encoding some 2,500,000 unique CDR3 amino acid sequences. Broader findings and caveats from the paper: Top tumor clonotypes rose in blood from baseline to 2 weeks post-radiation, then contracted by 4 weeks, suggesting transient expansion of tumor-resident clones. Because pretreatment tumor biopsies were not available, the baseline intratumoral presence of clonotypes could not be determined. Changes in the blood repertoire were not tracked past 4 weeks after treatment. Because the trial had a single-armed design, the trial could not examine how radiation dose or scheduling affected the TCR repertoire.

Following the manufacturer's recommendations, the immunoSEQ kit was used to generate TCR beta libraries from genomic DNA. To prepare the libraries, a first multiplex PCR with proprietary primers was run, followed by a second PCR that added unique barcodes, and a bead cleanup was done after each round. Each sample batch included a kit-provided positive control reaction and a negative control reaction. The final libraries underwent checking on an Agilent 4200 TapeStation D1000 ScreenTape, volumetric pooling, and quantification by qPCR. Sequencing was performed on an Illumina NextSeq500 with a MidOutput 150-cycle cartridge, and 156 Read1 and 15 Index1 cycles were run with kit custom primers. The pooled library was loaded at 0.8 to 1 pM, and approximately 19% PhiX control was spiked in. Per the authors' processing: The vendor-processed data were analyzed in R, and a clonotype was defined as all T cells that share the same CDR3 nucleotide sequence. In the clone abundance analyses, frequencies in each sample were normalized to that sample's 10,000 most abundant clones. Public T cell clones, which averaged fewer than five per sample, were removed prior to analysis. Tumor-enriched clonotypes and baseline blood-enriched clonotypes were defined as those with an abundance difference of at least 32-fold between compartments. A beta-binomial differential abundance model was used to identify clonotypes that were expanded or contracted between blood time points. Tumor-blood repertoire similarity was measured with the Baroni-Urbani and Buser coefficient, and groups were compared using two-tailed Wilcoxon tests in R. Held by TCRdb, this immuneACCESS table contains in-frame sequences only and omits some clones. Under half of the omission traces to an unresolved V gene where checked; the cause of the rest is unknown. The DNA was the basis for D and trimming; V, J and clone size are from that table. For this sample the table gives more than 140,000 clones, of which less than 90% were detected only once. The top ten hold 20% to 25% of the sample.

V is cut by 4 bases and J by 5 bases, and the space between the germline ends is 8 bases. Reading from cysteine to phenylalanine, the CDR3 counts 12 amino acids. Left in the record is the CDR3 DNA by itself, 36 bases read in frame from the first base. CDR1 and CDR2, looked up from the germline V gene, are MDHEN and SYDVKM. The label giving this sample's time point can be read as: baseline pretreatment blood. Reading the label with the study, this specimen's treatment or condition is: 15 Gy SBRT to primary tumor, nephrectomy 4 weeks later. To follow tumor-enriched clonotypes, serial peripheral blood was collected from radiation-treated patients at baseline and at 2 weeks and 4 weeks after SBRT. Every patient had renal cell carcinoma of clear cell pathology. The QIAamp DNA Blood Mini Kit (Qiagen) was used to prepare genomic DNA for TCR sequencing. The analyses included just those samples that passed every quality control check.

This clone was seen ten or more times. This receptor's antigen is unknown. Base qualities were left out, and no much larger clone turns up one base away. The source is a woman in her forties or fifties with renal cell carcinoma. The V and J segments used are TRBV28 and TRBJ1-2; there is no confident call for the D gene. The specimen comprised blood, sampled from a patient whose treatment included radiotherapy and nephrectomy. The sequenced DNA is TGTGCCAGCAGTTCTCAGACATATGGCTACACCTTC. This codes for CASSSQTYGYTF.